This T cell receptor beta chain was identified during a study of CD8+ T cells in alopecia areata. On the study more broadly: In an open-label trial, patients got 5 to 10 mg tofacitinib twice daily. General study findings and limits: Many expanded lesional clones persisted during tofacitinib (in both scalp and blood). Scalp clonality dropped significantly under tofacitinib, as did expanded CD8+ top-100 clones.

The treatment here: oral pan-JAK inhibitor, 5-10 mg twice daily. RNA was isolated and reverse transcribed to cDNA, the sequencing template. The assay was immunoSEQ multiplex PCR, and TCRdb's table has in-frame clones only and misses some. The table lists 200,000 or so clones, 58% of them singletons, with 5.5% to 6% in the top ten. With regard to this clone: Its cognate antigen is unknown.

V was shortened by 4 bases and J by 6 bases, with 16 bases between the two germline ends. This CDR3 has 15 amino acids. Germline CDR1 and CDR2: SGHAT and FQDESV (reference sequence). The input for sequencing was CD4+ T cells sorted from blood, taken at week 24, from a patient treated with tofacitinib. The chain has TRBV11-1 and TRBJ2-1, with a possible D match to TRBD1 (5 bases). The clonotype was recovered from a human donor with alopecia areata. CDR3 nucleotides: TGTGCCAGCAGCTCCAAGGGGCCCGGCCGCAATGAGCAGTTCTTC. This sequence encodes CASSSKGPGRNEQFF. The full variable domain, rest sourced from reference TRBV11-1 and TRBJ2-1, is EAEVAQSPRYKITEKSQAVAFWCDPISGHATLYWYRQILGQGPELLVQFQDESVVDDSQLPKDRFSAERLKGVDSTLKIQPAELGDSAMYLCASSSKGPGRNEQFFGPGTRLTVL.